The rows below give T cell receptor beta chains drawn from one sample of a study of graft-versus-host responses after intestinal transplantation. The antigens these receptors bind are not known. Measured with immunoSEQ multiplex PCR; TCRdb has only the in-frame clones, and not every one. The repertoire includes about 70,000 clones, about 90% of them detected once, and less than 5% sits in the top ten. The material was unstimulated CD8+ T cells sorted from spleen or lymph node cells, obtained before transplant. All receptors come from a human donor who was the organ donor for an intestinal transplant. Each CDR3 is given with its conserved first and last residue. A D gene is named only where the DNA matches it firmly. Only some rows state a clone size, as once, few, many or a class for expanded clones.

d_gene	v_gene	len	abundance	j_gene	CDR3nt	CDR3aa
TRBD2	TRBV6-5	15	NA	TRBJ2-5	TGTGCCAGCAGTTACAGCGGGGGAAGCGAGGAGACCCAGTACTTC	CASSYSGGSEETQYF
NA	TRBV28	13	NA	TRBJ2-5	TGTGCCACTCTGGGACTCGGGGAAGAGACCCAGTACTTC	CATLGLGEETQYF
NA	TRBV28	15	NA	TRBJ1-6	TGTGCCAGCAGTCCCCACGGGGCGGGGAATTCACCCCTCCACTTT	CASSPHGAGNSPLHF
NA	TRBV5-1	15	NA	TRBJ1-4	TGCGCCAGCAGCTTGGGAATGAGGGCGGGCATTGAACTGTTTTTT	CASSLGMRAGIELFF
TRBD2	TRBV7-9	15	NA	TRBJ2-5	TGTGCCAGCACCCTTTGGGGGGGTTCCCAAGAGACCCAGTACTTC	CASTLWGGSQETQYF
NA	TRBV4-3	17	NA	TRBJ2-1	TGCGCCAGCAGCCAAGACCCTAAACAGGGTTCGCTTGATGAGCAGTTCTTC	CASSQDPKQGSLDEQFF
NA	TRBV18	12	few	TRBJ1-2	TGTGCCAGCTCAGAGGAGGACTATGGCTACACCTTC	CASSEEDYGYTF
TRBD2	TRBV28	17	NA	TRBJ2-1	TGTGCCAGCAGAACATTTAGCGGGGAAGCACCCTACAATGAGCAGTTCTTC	CASRTFSGEAPYNEQFF
NA	TRBV5-6	15	once	TRBJ2-5	TGTGCCAGCAGCCCGCGCGACAGGCCCCAAGAGACCCAGTACTTC	CASSPRDRPQETQYF
NA	TRBV19	13	NA	TRBJ1-2	TGTGCCAGTAGTATGGGAACAGAGGGTGACTACACCTTC	CASSMGTEGDYTF
NA	TRBV30	18	once	TRBJ1-3	TGTGCCTGGAGTGTACTGCCCGTTCAAGCCTTCTCTGGAAACACCATATATTTT	CAWSVLPVQAFSGNTIYF
NA	TRBV29-1	13	NA	TRBJ2-2	TGCAGCGTTGGAGCGCCGAACACCGGGGAGCTGTTTTTT	CSVGAPNTGELFF
NA	TRBV6-5	15	NA	TRBJ1-5	TGTGCCAGCAGCGACCAGGGGCATAGCAATCAGCCCCAGCATTTT	CASSDQGHSNQPQHF
TRBD1	TRBV5-6	14	NA	TRBJ1-5	TGTGCCAGCAGCTCCGGGACAGAGGGTCAGCCCCAGCATTTT	CASSSGTEGQPQHF
TRBD1	TRBV11-2	16	NA	TRBJ1-2	TGTGCCAGCAGCTTAGGCTTCGGCAGGGGGCCTGATGGCTACACCTTC	CASSLGFGRGPDGYTF
TRBD1	TRBV7-2	18	NA	TRBJ2-6	TGTGCCAGCAGCTTAAGAGGACAGGGACTCTCTGGGGCCAACGTCCTGACTTTC	CASSLRGQGLSGANVLTF
NA	TRBV5-4	12	NA	TRBJ2-2	TGTGCCAGCGGTCAATACAGGGAGGAGCTGTTTTTT	CASGQYREELFF
NA	TRBV7-9	14	NA	TRBJ2-1	TGTGCCAGCATTTCACCGGAGACCTACAATGAGCAGTTCTTC	CASISPETYNEQFF
TRBD1	TRBV10-3	18	NA	TRBJ1-5	TGTGCCATCAGTGAGTCGGGCAGGGGGACAGGAGGCAATCAGCCCCAGCATTTT	CAISESGRGTGGNQPQHF
TRBD2	TRBV13	16	NA	TRBJ2-3	TGTGCCTCCGCTAGCGGGGGCGAGGGGAGGTCAGATACGCAGTATTTT	CASASGGEGRSDTQYF